The source of this T cell receptor (beta chain) is a study of Ad26.COV2.S vaccination and SARS-CoV-2 variants. This CDR3 spans 15 amino acids. Germline V gene data show CDR1 as PRHDT and CDR2 as FYEKMQ (reference sequence). With 0 bases removed from V and 11 bases from J, the gap between germline ends came to 19 bases. The method was immunoSEQ multiplex PCR; TCRdb's version includes in-frame clones alone and lacks a portion of them. Of roughly 380,000 clones listed, 92% are singletons. With respect to this clone: Antigen specificity is unknown.

Study observations and caveats: Analytic work on TCR breadth and depth might have understated the full extent of total T cell responses.

The sequenced sample was peripheral blood, obtained after recovery from COVID-19. This TCR came from a human donor who had recovered from COVID-19. The chain recombines TRBV13 with TRBJ1-2; possible D gene TRBD1, 6 bases. The CDR3 DNA reads TGTGCCAGCAGCTTAGGACGGGGCGGGACAATGGGGTACACCTTC. This encodes CASSLGRGGTMGYTF.